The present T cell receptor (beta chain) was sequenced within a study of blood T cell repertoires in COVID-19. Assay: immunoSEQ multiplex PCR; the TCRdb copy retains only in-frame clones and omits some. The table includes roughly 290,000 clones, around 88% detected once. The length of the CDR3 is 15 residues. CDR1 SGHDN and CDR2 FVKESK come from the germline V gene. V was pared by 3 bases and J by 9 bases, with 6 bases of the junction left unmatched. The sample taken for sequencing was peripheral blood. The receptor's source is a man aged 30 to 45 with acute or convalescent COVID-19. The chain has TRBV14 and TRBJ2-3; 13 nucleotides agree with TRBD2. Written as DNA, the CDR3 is TGTGCCAGCAGCCAGACTAGCGGGAGGACGGGGACGCAGTATTTT. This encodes CASSQTSGRTGTQYF.